This T cell receptor beta chain comes out of a study of radiation and T cells in renal cell carcinoma. Germline assignment: CDR1 SEHNR and CDR2 FQNEAQ (reference sequence). J was trimmed by 6 bases and V by 1 base; bases with no gene match: 7. The CDR3 is 15 amino acids. Assay used: immunoSEQ multiplex PCR; TCRdb lists only in-frame clones, some missing. The sample includes about 9,300 clones, roughly 63% of them seen just once. As regards this clone: Its cognate antigen is unknown.

Study-wide points: Irradiated tumors had higher TCR clonality than control tumors.

As to treatment: 15 Gy SBRT to primary tumor, nephrectomy 4 weeks later. Nephrectomy followed 15 Gy stereotactic body radiation by 4 weeks. The patient's renal cell carcinoma had clear cell pathology. The chain recombines TRBV7-9 with TRBJ1-2; 8 bases align to TRBD1. The specimen comprised tumor tissue, sampled from a patient whose treatment included radiotherapy and nephrectomy. This receptor was obtained from a woman aged 45-60 years with renal cell carcinoma. CDR3 DNA: TGTGCCAGCAGCTTAGAGGTCAGGGGGCTTGATGGCTACACCTTC. This sequence encodes CASSLEVRGLDGYTF.